This is a list of T cell receptor beta chains from one sample in a study of blood T cell repertoires in COVID-19. This table comes from immunoSEQ multiplex PCR, and its TCRdb copy is limited to in-frame clones, with some not included. The sample holds about 100,000 clones, around four fifths seen once. The source material was peripheral blood. These receptor sequences come from a man in his fifties with active or convalescent COVID-19. The CDR3 runs from the conserved cysteine through the conserved F or W.

v_call: TRBV28; j_call: TRBJ2-3; cdr3_aa: CASSPPWGGGWGTDTQYF
v_call: TRBV7-8; j_call: TRBJ2-7; cdr3_aa: CASSVSGNYEQYF
v_call: TRBV12-3/TRBV12-4; j_call: TRBJ1-1; cdr3_aa: CASRQGQVTEAFF
v_call: TRBV3-1/TRBV3-2; j_call: TRBJ1-2; cdr3_aa: CASSPLGGGRDYGYTF
v_call: TRBV5-1; j_call: TRBJ2-3; cdr3_aa: CASWGQGTDTQYF
v_call: TRBV6-5; j_call: TRBJ2-1; cdr3_aa: CASSRTGGYNEQFF
v_call: TRBV5-1; j_call: TRBJ2-1; cdr3_aa: CASEPSALF
v_call: TRBV14; j_call: TRBJ1-1; cdr3_aa: CASSPLDEGNTEAFF
v_call: TRBV19; j_call: TRBJ1-2; cdr3_aa: CASREGHGYTF
v_call: TRBV14; j_call: TRBJ2-1; cdr3_aa: CASSQGTFNEQFF
v_call: TRBV5-5; j_call: TRBJ1-5; cdr3_aa: CASSVSGDQPQHF
v_call: TRBV5-1; j_call: TRBJ2-3; cdr3_aa: CASSLNGGTDTQYF
v_call: TRBV10-2; j_call: TRBJ2-2; cdr3_aa: CASSESGVTGELFF
v_call: TRBV7-9; j_call: TRBJ2-1; cdr3_aa: CASSLELATEHEQFF
v_call: TRBV11-3; j_call: TRBJ2-5; cdr3_aa: CASSNRPSGGETQYF
v_call: TRBV29-1; j_call: TRBJ2-3; cdr3_aa: CSVEWASDTQYF
v_call: TRBV5-1; j_call: TRBJ2-7; cdr3_aa: CASSKGTSGRAYEQYF
v_call: TRBV24-1; j_call: TRBJ2-1; cdr3_aa: CATSDPVPGQLRDTYNEQFF
v_call: TRBV9; j_call: TRBJ2-3; cdr3_aa: CASKPPGTSTDTQYF
v_call: TRBV6-4; j_call: TRBJ2-2; cdr3_aa: CASRPGLAGGGTGELFF
v_call: TRBV3-1/TRBV3-2; j_call: TRBJ1-3; cdr3_aa: CASSQTVGNTIYF
v_call: TRBV19; j_call: TRBJ2-2; cdr3_aa: CASSTHRLAGVGPGELFF